What follows are 6 T cell receptor beta chains derived from one specimen sequenced in a study of CD8 T cells in ankylosing spondylitis (dated by TCRdb to about 2017). Library construction relied on 5' RACE. The run used an Illumina HiSeq 2500. In TCRdb, the public reads were trimmed at Q25 with fastp and aligned with MiXCR, with productive beta chains retained. A single entry per CDR3 protein holds the most common genes and DNA from its merged rows. The table for this sample lists a few hundred thousand distinct CDR3 sequences; roughly a tenth of them were counted only once. Around 7% of the sample belongs to the ten largest clones. Sequenced input: blood, either unsorted or a sorted T cell fraction (not recorded which). The receptors originated from a male donor with ankylosing spondylitis or in good health (not recorded which).

This clonotype was picked up many times. The gene calls are TRBV6-5 and TRBJ2-7; 13 positions agree with TRBD2. The CDR3 consists of 16 residues. V trimming: 1 base; J trimming: 6 bases; junction bases outside the gene matches: 6. The germline CDR1 and CDR2 sequences are MNHEY and SVGAGI. The CDR3 here is CASSYFGLAGEGEQYF. CDR3 sequence (DNA): TGTGCCAGCAGTTACTTCGGACTAGCGGGAGAAGGCGAGCAGTACTTC.

This clonotype was seen at least ten times. The chain is built from TRBV6-4 and TRBJ1-2, with 11 bases fitting TRBD1. The CDR3 spans 17 residues. V lost 2 bases to trimming and J lost 8 bases; unmatched junction nucleotides: 13. From germline, CDR1 is MRHNA and CDR2 SNTAGT. The CDR3 here is CASSDEWPGQGAFGYTF. In DNA, the CDR3 is TGTGCCAGCAGTGACGAGTGGCCAGGACAGGGGGCGTTCGGCTACACCTTC.

This clonotype was recorded many times. One end of the junction varies from germline; a read error may be responsible. The CDR3: CASSKPERFYDEQFF. DNA of the CDR3: TGTGCCAGCAGCAAACCCGAAAGATTCTACGATGAGCAGTTCTTC. The J gene is TRBJ2-1, the V gene TRBV12-3 or TRBV12-4, with no clear D. The CDR3 contains 15 residues.

In its sample, this clonotype was seen a few times. The rearrangement joins TRBV21-1 to TRBJ2-7. TRBV21-1 is tagged as a pseudogene. The CDR3 spans 17 residues. The CDR3 coding sequence is TGTGCCAGCAGCAAAGAAATAGGATCCGGTGGGCATTACGAGCAGTACTTC. Amino acids: CASSKEIGSGGHYEQYF.

This clonotype was detected many times. This chain uses TRBV11-2 with TRBJ1-3; TRBD1 matches 8 bases. This CDR3 contains 14 residues. Germline CDR1 SGHAT, CDR2 FQNNGV. V shed 5 bases, J shed 2 bases, and the junction held 2 bases outside the gene matches. Written as DNA, the CDR3 is TGTGCCAGCAGCAAACAGGGGGCTGGAAACACCATATATTTT. It yields the protein CASSKQGAGNTIYF.

This clonotype was counted ten times or more. This chain links TRBV5-1 with TRBJ1-1, with D unclear. CDR3 length equals 15 residues. The V end was cut by 5 bases, the J end by 1 base, with 15 bases between. Germline CDR1 reads SGHRS; CDR2 reads YFSETQ. The CDR3: CASSRWSLGNTEAFF. The CDR3 DNA reads as TGCGCCAGCAGTCGTTGGTCCCTGGGGAACACTGAAGCTTTCTTT.